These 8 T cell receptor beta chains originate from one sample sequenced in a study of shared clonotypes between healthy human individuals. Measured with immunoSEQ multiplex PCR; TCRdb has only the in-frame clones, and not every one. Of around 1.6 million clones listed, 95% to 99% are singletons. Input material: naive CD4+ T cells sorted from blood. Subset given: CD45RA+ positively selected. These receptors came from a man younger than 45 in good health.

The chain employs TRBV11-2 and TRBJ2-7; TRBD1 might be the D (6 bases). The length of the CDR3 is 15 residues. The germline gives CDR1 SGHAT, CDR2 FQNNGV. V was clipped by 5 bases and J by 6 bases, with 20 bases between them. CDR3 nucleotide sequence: TGTGCCAGCAGCAAACCGGGACACCAGGCTGGCGAGCAGTACTTC. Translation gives CASSKPGHQAGEQYF.

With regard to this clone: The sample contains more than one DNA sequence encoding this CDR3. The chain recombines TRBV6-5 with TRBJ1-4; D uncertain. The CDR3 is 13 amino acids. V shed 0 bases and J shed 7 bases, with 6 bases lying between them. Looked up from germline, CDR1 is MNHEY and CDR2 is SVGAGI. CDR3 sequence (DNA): TGTGCCAGCAGTTACTCTGGAGGTGAAAAACTGTTTTTT. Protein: CASSYSGGEKLFF.

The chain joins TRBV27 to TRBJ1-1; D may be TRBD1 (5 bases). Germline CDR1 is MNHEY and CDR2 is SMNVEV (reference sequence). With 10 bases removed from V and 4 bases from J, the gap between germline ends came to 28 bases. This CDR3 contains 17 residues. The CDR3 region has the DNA TGTGCCACCAACTTGAGAGGACATTATCGCGGAATCACTGAAGCTTTCTTT. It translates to CATNLRGHYRGITEAFF.

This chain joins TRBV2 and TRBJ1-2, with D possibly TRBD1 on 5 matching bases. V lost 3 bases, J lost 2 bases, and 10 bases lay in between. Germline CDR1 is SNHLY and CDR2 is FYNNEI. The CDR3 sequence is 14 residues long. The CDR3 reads CASSETDRNYGYTF. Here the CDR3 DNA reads TGTGCCAGCAGTGAGACTGACAGAAACTATGGCTACACCTTC.

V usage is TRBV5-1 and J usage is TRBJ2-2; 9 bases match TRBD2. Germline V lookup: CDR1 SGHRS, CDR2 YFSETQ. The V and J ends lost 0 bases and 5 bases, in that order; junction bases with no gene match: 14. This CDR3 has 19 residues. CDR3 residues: CASSLDARGSGSITGELFF. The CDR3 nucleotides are TGCGCCAGCAGCTTGGATGCAAGGGGTAGCGGGAGTATAACCGGGGAGCTGTTTTTT.

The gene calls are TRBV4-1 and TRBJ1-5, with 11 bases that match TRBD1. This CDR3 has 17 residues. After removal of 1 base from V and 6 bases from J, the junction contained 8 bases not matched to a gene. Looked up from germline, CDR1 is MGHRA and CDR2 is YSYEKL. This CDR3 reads CASSQGPDRGLSQPQHF. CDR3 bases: TGCGCCAGCAGCCAAGGGCCGGACAGGGGGCTTAGTCAGCCCCAGCATTTT.

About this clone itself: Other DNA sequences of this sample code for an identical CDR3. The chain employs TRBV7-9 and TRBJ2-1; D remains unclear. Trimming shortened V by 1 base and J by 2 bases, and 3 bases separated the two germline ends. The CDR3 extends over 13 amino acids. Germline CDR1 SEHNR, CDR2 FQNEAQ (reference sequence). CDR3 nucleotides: TGTGCCAGCAGCTTAGGTACCTACAATGAGCAGTTCTTC. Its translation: CASSLGTYNEQFF.

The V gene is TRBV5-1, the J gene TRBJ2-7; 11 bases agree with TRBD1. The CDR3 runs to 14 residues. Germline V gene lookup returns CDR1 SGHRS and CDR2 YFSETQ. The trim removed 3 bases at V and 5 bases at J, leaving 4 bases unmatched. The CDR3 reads CASSYGQGADEQYF. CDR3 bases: TGCGCCAGCAGCTACGGACAGGGGGCCGACGAGCAGTACTTC.